The entry below gives a single TCR beta chain sequence along with its context. The sample holds a few counts of this clone. Which antigen it targets is not known. One base away there is no much larger clone; base qualities are not given. The sample belongs to a study of T cell changes during pregnancy in multiple sclerosis (dated by TCRdb to about 2019). A note on the overall study: In women with multiple sclerosis, the researchers looked at how the T cell repertoire shifted as pregnancy progressed.

V is clipped by 6 bases and J by 1 base, and the sequence between their germline boundaries is 13 bases long. Its CDR3 holds 15 amino acids, cysteine through phenylalanine. CDR3 DNA is the only sequence kept; it has 45 bases, read in frame from the first base. Taken from the germline V gene, the CDR1 and CDR2 loops are MRHNA and SNTAGT. The library was built by means of the immunoSEQ multiplex PCR assay. TCRdb re-hosts the immuneACCESS table, in-frame sequences only. Its copies lack some clones; in the studies checked, an unresolved V gene accounts for under half of them, and the cause for the rest is not known. The sample data list around 25,000 clones, and around nine tenths of these were observed just once. The ten largest clones add up to 8% to 10% of the sample.

In this chain, TRBV6-4 is recombined with TRBJ1-5; no D gene call is confident. This TCR was recovered from a female donor in good health, enrolled as a control in a pregnancy study. This specimen was CD8+ T cells from peripheral blood mononuclear cells, taken in the third trimester of pregnancy. The bases are TGTGCCAGCAGCTTCCGGGGAAGAAGCAATCAGCCCCAGCATTTT. It codes for CASSFRGRSNQPQHF.